The 17 T cell receptor beta chains presented below share a single source sample, sequenced in a study of blood T cells in healthy people across ages. Alongside a J-beta primer mix, a sample-barcoded 5' primer served in a second PCR lasting about 7 to 12 cycles. Via MiXCR, TCRdb re-called the 5' RACE reads, giving one row per CDR3 protein. The sample includes about 730,000 distinct CDR3 sequences, approximately 43% seen only once; the top ten take approximately 22%. Sequencing was carried out using blood. Source of these receptors: a woman in her sixties or seventies in good health.

This rearrangement joins TRBV12-3 or TRBV12-4 to TRBJ2-3; D is possibly TRBD2 (5 bases). The V end was cut by 4 bases, the J end by 4 bases, with 15 bases between. This CDR3 has 15 residues. CDR3 sequence (DNA): TGTGCCAGCAGTTATGCTGGCGGGCTAGCAGATACGCAGTATTTT. Amino acid sequence: CASSYAGGLADTQYF.

This clonotype has just a few counts. V usage is TRBV20-1 and J usage is TRBJ2-7; 16 bases agree with TRBD2. The length of the CDR3 is 18 residues. Germline-derived CDR1 and CDR2 are DFQATT and SNEGSKA (reference sequence). V lost 5 bases, J lost 3 bases, and 13 bases stayed unmatched. The CDR3 spells CSASGAPGLAGGFYEQYF. The CDR3 bases are TGCAGTGCTTCCGGAGCCCCGGGACTAGCGGGAGGGTTCTACGAGCAGTACTTC.

This clonotype appeared a few times. The rearrangement joins TRBV28 to TRBJ1-5, with TRBD1 matching over 10 bases. CDR1 is MDHEN, CDR2 SYDVKM, per germline. The J segment lost 5 bases and the V segment lost 8 bases, leaving 9 bases of the junction unmatched. The CDR3 consists of 15 residues. CDR3 nucleotides: TGTGCCAGCGCTACCGGGACAGGGGATCATCAGCCCCAGCATTTT. This codes for CASATGTGDHQPQHF.

A remark on this clonotype: This could be a read error, since a much larger clone is one nucleotide away. The J gene is TRBJ2-5, the V gene TRBV7-2, with no clear D. The V gene's germline CDR1 is SGHTA and CDR2 FQGNSA. This CDR3 has 12 amino acids. In DNA, the CDR3 is TGTGCCAACAGCTACGGCAGGGAGACCCAGTACTTC. Protein sequence: CANSYGRETQYF.

The chain uses TRBV4-1 and TRBJ2-7; D is possibly TRBD1 or TRBD2 (6 bases each). Germline CDR1 and CDR2: MGHRA and YSYEKL. V was trimmed by 0 bases and J by 7 bases, leaving 19 bases between them. This CDR3 spans 16 amino acids. CDR3 loop: CASSQDHGQPGAEQYF. CDR3 in DNA: TGCGCCAGCAGCCAAGATCATGGACAGCCGGGGGCAGAGCAGTACTTC.

The chain links TRBV3-1 to TRBJ1-1; D gene ambiguous. The CDR3 spans 14 residues. Trimming pared 4 bases from V and 6 bases from J, leaving 15 bases between. Per the germline V gene, CDR1 is LGHDT and CDR2 is YNNKEL (reference sequence). CDR3 bases: TGTGCCAGCAGCCTCGGGAAAAGCGTCGCTGAAGCTTTCTTT. Protein product: CASSLGKSVAEAFF.

This clonotype was seen a few times. V gene TRBV3-1 combines with J gene TRBJ2-7; D assignment may be TRBD1 or TRBD2 (5 bases each). The CDR3 extends over 15 amino acids. Per germline, CDR1 LGHDT and CDR2 YNNKEL (reference sequence). Trimming pared 0 bases from V and 6 bases from J, leaving 15 bases between. CDR3 residues: CASSQEVLRGGEQYF. In nucleotides, the CDR3 is TGTGCCAGCAGCCAAGAAGTGTTACGGGGCGGCGAGCAGTACTTC.

This clonotype has a handful of counts. V gene TRBV3-1 combines with J gene TRBJ2-1; unclear D gene. V dropped 0 bases and J dropped 6 bases, with 6 bases sitting between them. CDR3 length: 13 residues. CDR1 is LGHDT, CDR2 YNNKEL, per germline (reference sequence). CDR3 sequence reads: CASSQEGVNEQFF. The CDR3 DNA sequence: TGTGCCAGCAGCCAAGAGGGTGTCAATGAGCAGTTCTTC.

This clonotype appeared a few times. The V call is TRBV28, the J call TRBJ2-1; 8 bases map to TRBD2. The CDR3 totals 16 residues. CDR1 is MDHEN and CDR2 is SYDVKM in the germline V gene. The V and J ends lost 2 bases and 8 bases, in that order; junction bases with no gene match: 11. CDR3 sequence (DNA): TGTGCCAGCAGTTTACCACGCGGGAGGTTTGTGGATGAGCAGTTCTTC. Amino acid sequence: CASSLPRGRFVDEQFF.

This clonotype occurred once. The rearrangement uses TRBV4-2 and TRBJ2-1; D unclear. The CDR3 runs to 18 residues. Germline CDR1 reads LGHNA; CDR2 reads YNFKEQ. The V end lost 0 bases, the J end lost 0 bases, and 15 bases lay between the germline ends. Here the CDR3 DNA reads TGTGCCAGCAGCCAAGAGTTGCGGATACGGAGCTCCTACAATGAGCAGTTCTTC. Its translation is CASSQELRIRSSYNEQFF.

This clonotype was recorded a few times. The chain recombines TRBV28 with TRBJ2-7; D not certain. Trimming cost V 3 bases and J 0 bases, with 15 bases left between them. The CDR3 length is 16 residues. Germline assignment: CDR1 MDHEN and CDR2 SYDVKM. The CDR3 reads CASSFALGHSSYEQYF. CDR3 bases: TGTGCCAGCAGTTTCGCCCTCGGGCACAGCTCCTACGAGCAGTACTTC.

This clonotype was counted at least ten times. The rearrangement uses TRBV7-2 and TRBJ2-7; the D is unclear. CDR1 is SGHTA, CDR2 FQGNSA, per germline. This CDR3 is built from 13 residues. Trimming took off 5 bases at V and 0 bases at J, with 8 bases between the two ends. In nucleotides, the CDR3 is TGTGCCAGCAGCCTGACCCCCTCCTACGAGCAGTACTTC. Translating gives CASSLTPSYEQYF.

The table lists this clonotype with many counts. The chain combines TRBV9 with TRBJ1-4, with a possible D match to TRBD1 (5 bases). V gave up 3 bases and J gave up 7 bases, with 16 bases separating them. The CDR3 consists of 15 residues. The germline V gene encodes CDR1 SGDLS and CDR2 YYNGEE. The CDR3 nucleotides are TGTGCCAGCAGCGCAAAGTGGGACGTACCTGAAAAACTGTTTTTT. Residues: CASSAKWDVPEKLFF.

The rearrangement links TRBV29-1 to TRBJ2-1; TRBD2 matches at 10 bases. V was clipped by 3 bases and J by 5 bases; unmatched bases: 10. Germline V CDR1 and CDR2: SQVTM, ANQGSEA. The CDR3 length is 16 residues. The DNA for the CDR3 is TGCAGCGTTGACAGACGGACTAGCGGACGGGACAATGAGCAGTTCTTC. It yields the protein CSVDRRTSGRDNEQFF.

This clonotype has just a few counts. The chain is built from TRBV2 and TRBJ2-7; no reliable D call. Germline assignment: CDR1 SNHLY and CDR2 FYNNEI. The length of the CDR3 is 14 residues. The V gene lost 7 bases and the J gene lost 1 base, with 14 bases spanning the gap. The CDR3 DNA reads as TGTGCCAGCAAGGAGTGGGGATCTTCCTACGAGCAGTACTTC. It yields the protein CASKEWGSSYEQYF.

The V gene is TRBV2, the J gene TRBJ1-2; TRBD1 is a possible D gene (5 bases). Looked up from germline, CDR1 is SNHLY and CDR2 is FYNNEI. CDR3 length equals 15 residues. V lost 4 bases, J lost 4 bases, and 16 bases lay in between. CDR3 sequence reads: CASSVGAGSVYGYTF. The CDR3 DNA follows: TGTGCCAGCAGTGTAGGGGCAGGGAGCGTCTATGGCTACACCTTC.

This clonotype turned up a few times. The CDR3 bases are TGTGCCAGCAGCTTGCTCTCCGGGACAGAAGAGACCCAGTACTTC. Translated, it gives CASSLLSGTEETQYF. The chain links TRBV7-9 to TRBJ2-5; 7 bases agree with TRBD1. V was pared by 3 bases and J by 3 bases, with 7 bases of the junction left unmatched. Germline V gene sequence: CDR1 SEHNR, CDR2 FQNEAQ (reference sequence). The CDR3 covers 15 residues.